The 18 T cell receptor beta chains presented below share a single source sample, sequenced in a study of blood T cell repertoires in COVID-19. TCRdb's copy holds only in-frame clones and misses some; the assay was immunoSEQ multiplex PCR. Seen here are some 340,000 clones, roughly 85% observed once, and the top ten hold roughly 3.7%. Sequencing was performed on peripheral blood. These receptors were taken from a woman between 18 and 29 years old with acute or convalescent COVID-19.

This clone was found once. The rearrangement joins TRBV25-1 to TRBJ1-1; a weak D match, TRBD1 (5 bases). Trimming removed 1 base from V and 5 bases from J, with 14 bases in between. The CDR3 has 15 residues. CDR1 and CDR2 (germline): MGHDK, SYGVNS. The CDR3 coding sequence is TGTGCCAGCAGTGAATCGGCGGGGGGTTATACTGAAGCTTTCTTT. Amino acids: CASSESAGGYTEAFF.

The rearrangement joins TRBV4-2 to TRBJ2-7; 10 bases are a match to TRBD1. From germline, CDR1 is LGHNA and CDR2 YNFKEQ. Trimming took 0 bases from V and 4 from J; bases not matched to a gene: 9. The CDR3 has 17 residues. CDR3 nucleotide sequence: TGTGCCAGCAGCCAAGATTTCGCCGGGACAGGGGTTTACGAGCAGTACTTC. This codes for CASSQDFAGTGVYEQYF.

The chain is built from TRBV19 and TRBJ2-1; 12 nucleotides match TRBD2. V dropped 6 bases and J dropped 2; count of bases not matched to a gene: 2. CDR3 length: 15 amino acids. The germline V gene has CDR1 LNHDA and CDR2 SQIVND (reference sequence). CDR3 DNA sequence: TGTGCCAGTAGCACTAGCGGGGGGACCTACAATGAGCAGTTCTTC. This encodes CASSTSGGTYNEQFF.

The chain employs TRBV28 and TRBJ1-5, with 9 positions matching TRBD1. V trimming: 2 bases; J trimming: 2 bases; junction bases outside the gene matches: 10. Germline lookup yields CDR1 MDHEN and CDR2 SYDVKM. The CDR3 runs 18 residues. The CDR3 nucleotides are TGTGCCAGCAGTTTAAGGGACAGGGCCTTTCGAGGCAATCAGCCCCAGCATTTT. Protein product: CASSLRDRAFRGNQPQHF. Supplemented by reference TRBV28 and TRBJ1-5, the full variable domain reads DVKVTQSSRYLVKRTGEKVFLECVQDMDHENMFWYRQDPGLGLRLIYFSYDVKMKEKGDIPEGYSVSREKKERFSLILESASTNQTSMYLCASSLRDRAFRGNQPQHFGDGTRLSIL.

V is TRBV5-6 and J is TRBJ1-2; 9 bases agree with TRBD1. Per germline, CDR1 SGHDT and CDR2 YYEEEE. V dropped 1 base and J dropped 8; count of bases not matched to a gene: 12. The CDR3 has 16 residues. The CDR3 spells CASSLTGTGSGSGYTF. The CDR3 DNA is TGTGCCAGCAGCTTGACCGGGACAGGGTCTGGCTCCGGCTACACCTTC.

CDR3 nucleotide sequence: TGTGCCAGCAGCTTAGCGGGGCTAGACAATGAGCAGTTCTTC. Protein: CASSLAGLDNEQFF. The gene calls are TRBV5-6 and TRBJ2-1; 7 bases map to TRBD2. CDR1 SGHDT and CDR2 YYEEEE come from the germline V gene. The junction had 4 bases not matched to a gene; V was cut back by 2 bases and J by 5 bases. The CDR3 runs 14 residues. Full variable domain (rest looked up from reference TRBV5-6 and TRBJ2-1): DAGVTQSPTHLIKTRGQQVTLRCSPKSGHDTVSWYQQALGQGPQFIFQYYEEEERQRGNFPDRFSGHQFPNYSSELNVNALLLGDSALYLCASSLAGLDNEQFFGPGTRLTVL.

The gene calls are TRBV18 and TRBJ1-1, with D possibly matching TRBD1 (6 bases). The CDR3 is 14 amino acids. Per the germline V gene, CDR1 is KGHSH and CDR2 is LQKENI. V gave up 4 bases and J gave up 3 bases, with 12 bases separating them. The CDR3 DNA is TGTGCCAGCTCACTTATCAGGGGTGACACTGAAGCTTTCTTT. Translated: CASSLIRGDTEAFF. Looking up the rest from reference TRBV18 and TRBJ1-1 gives the full variable domain: NAGVMQNPRHLVRRRGQEARLRCSPMKGHSHVYWYRQLPEEGLKFMVYLQKENIIDESGMPKERFSAEFPKEGPSILRIQQVVRGDSAAYFCASSLIRGDTEAFFGQGTRLTVV.

J is TRBJ1-4 and V is TRBV5-5, with a weak D call TRBD1 (6 bases). This CDR3 region has 15 residues. The germline gives CDR1 SGHKS, CDR2 YYEKEE (reference sequence). V lost 4 bases to trimming and J lost 5 bases, with 15 bases between them. The CDR3 loop reads CASSVSGTRNEKLFF. The CDR3, as DNA: TGTGCCAGCAGCGTCTCCGGGACAAGAAATGAAAAACTGTTTTTT.

V usage is TRBV7-3 and J usage is TRBJ2-2, with D possibly matching TRBD2 (6 bases). The V gene lost 6 bases and the J gene lost 3 bases, with 17 bases spanning the gap. Germline-derived CDR1 and CDR2 are SGHTA and FQGTGA. The CDR3 extends over 16 amino acids. The CDR3 DNA is TGTGCCAGCAGGTCTGGGGGGATGCGGGACACCGGGGAGCTGTTTTTT. Its translation: CASRSGGMRDTGELFF.

CDR3 sequence: CASRDRGRTEAFF. The CDR3 coding sequence is TGTGCCAGCAGGGATAGGGGGCGAACTGAAGCTTTCTTT. This chain joins TRBV12-3 or TRBV12-4 and TRBJ1-1; 7 nucleotides align to TRBD1. V shed 6 bases and J 5 bases; nucleotides not matched to a gene: 6. The CDR3 totals 13 residues.

The chain carries TRBV28 and TRBJ2-3; D possibly corresponds to TRBD2 (5 bases). The ends were cut back, 3 bases at V and 3 bases at J, with 7 bases in the middle. The CDR3 has 13 amino acids. The germline V gene has CDR1 MDHEN and CDR2 SYDVKM. CDR3 in amino acids: CASSFRDTDTQYF. DNA for the CDR3: TGTGCCAGCAGTTTCCGGGATACAGATACGCAGTATTTT.

V and J are TRBV5-4 and TRBJ2-7; D is undetermined. V lost 3 bases to trimming and J lost 0 bases, with 13 bases between them. The CDR3 has 15 residues. Germline lookup yields CDR1 SGHNT and CDR2 YYREEE (reference sequence). CDR3 coding DNA: TGTGCCAGCAGCTACAATGCGGCCAGCTCCTACGAGCAGTACTTC. This sequence encodes CASSYNAASSYEQYF.

This chain connects TRBV7-9 to TRBJ1-2; D possibly corresponds to TRBD1 (6 bases). The CDR3 has 15 residues. Trimming pared 7 bases from V and 3 bases from J, leaving 18 bases between. Germline-derived CDR1 and CDR2 are SEHNR and FQNEAQ (reference sequence). CDR3 in amino acids: CASNPMGAGDYGYTF. CDR3 bases: TGTGCCAGCAACCCCATGGGGGCAGGGGACTATGGCTACACCTTC.

This clone appeared once. The chain carries TRBV11-1 and TRBJ2-7; D gene uncertain. The CDR3 is 14 amino acids. CDR1 and CDR2 (germline): SGHAT, FQDESV (reference sequence). Trimming removed 5 bases at V and 7 bases at J, with 18 bases between. DNA for the CDR3: TGTGCCAGCAGCCTAGACGGCAACTACGGAGAGCAGTACTTC. It specifies CASSLDGNYGEQYF.

The rearrangement links TRBV10-1 to TRBJ1-2, with 7 nucleotides matching TRBD1. From germline, CDR1 is WNHNN and CDR2 SYGVQD (reference sequence). The CDR3 length is 18 residues. After removal of 7 bases from V and 4 bases from J, the junction contained 21 bases not matched to a gene. CDR3 protein: CASTEGGDKGGWGYGYTF. The CDR3 DNA reads TGCGCCAGCACCGAGGGAGGTGATAAAGGGGGCTGGGGCTATGGCTACACCTTC.

This chain connects TRBV19 to TRBJ1-2, with TRBD1 matching 7 bases. CDR1 and CDR2 from the germline V gene are LNHDA and SQIVND (reference sequence). V lost 5 bases and J lost 2; bases outside the gene matches: 8. The CDR3 spans 15 residues. CDR3 sequence reads: CASSFSPTGNYGYTF. The CDR3 nucleotides read TGTGCCAGTAGTTTCTCCCCGACAGGGAACTATGGCTACACCTTC.

This sequence joins TRBV5-6 and TRBJ1-3, with D hard to call. Germline V gene sequence: CDR1 SGHDT, CDR2 YYEEEE. This CDR3 has 16 amino acids. V was clipped by 0 bases and J by 0 bases, with 10 bases between them. For the CDR3, the DNA is TGTGCCAGCAGCTTGGCCAGGTACCTCTCTGGAAACACCATATATTTT. Protein sequence: CASSLARYLSGNTIYF. Using reference TRBV5-6 and TRBJ1-3 for the parts outside the CDR3, the full variable domain is DAGVTQSPTHLIKTRGQQVTLRCSPKSGHDTVSWYQQALGQGPQFIFQYYEEEERQRGNFPDRFSGHQFPNYSSELNVNALLLGDSALYLCASSLARYLSGNTIYFGEGSWLTVV.

The rearrangement links TRBV5-1 to TRBJ1-1, with TRBD1 matching 8 bases. Germline CDR1 is SGHRS and CDR2 is YFSETQ. The J segment lost 6 bases and the V segment lost 3 bases, leaving 13 bases of the junction unmatched. CDR3 size: 16 residues. CDR3 in amino acids: CASSSGQGEMDAEAFF. CDR3 nucleotide sequence: TGCGCCAGCAGCTCTGGACAGGGAGAAATGGACGCTGAAGCTTTCTTT.